The rows below give T cell receptor beta chains drawn from one sample of a study of blood T cell repertoires in COVID-19. Measured with immunoSEQ multiplex PCR; TCRdb has only the in-frame clones, and not every one. This table holds some 180,000 clones, 84% found once. Material for sequencing was peripheral blood. The receptors shown here come from a human donor in a cohort sampled during active COVID-19. Each CDR3 is given with its conserved first and last residue. The D gene is left open where the match is weak. Some rows have no size entry. The others give once, few or many, or a class for an expanded clone.

v_call: TRBV4-1
d_call: .
clone_size: many
j_call: TRBJ2-7
cdr3_nt: TGCGCCAGCAGCCAAGACGGGGGCTACGAGCAGTACTTC
cdr3_aa: CASSQDGGYEQYF

v_call: TRBV5-6
d_call: TRBD2
clone_size: .
j_call: TRBJ2-3
cdr3_nt: TGTGCCAGCAGCTCGGGACTAATCAGCACAGATACGCAGTATTTT
cdr3_aa: CASSSGLISTDTQYF

v_call: TRBV6-6
d_call: TRBD1
clone_size: .
j_call: TRBJ2-7
cdr3_nt: TGTGCCAGCAGTCAGAAGGACAGGGGAAGGGAGCAGTACTTC
cdr3_aa: CASSQKDRGREQYF

v_call: TRBV19
d_call: TRBD2
clone_size: .
j_call: TRBJ2-7
cdr3_nt: TGTGCCAGTAAATATGGGGAGGGCCCCTACGAGCAGTACTTC
cdr3_aa: CASKYGEGPYEQYF

v_call: TRBV18
d_call: .
clone_size: .
j_call: TRBJ2-1
cdr3_nt: TGTGCCAGCTCACTCCAGTTCACCTACAATGAGCAGTTCTTC
cdr3_aa: CASSLQFTYNEQFF

v_call: TRBV27
d_call: .
clone_size: many
j_call: TRBJ2-2
cdr3_nt: TGTGCCAGTACAGCGAGGTATAGCGCCGGGGAGCTGTTTTTT
cdr3_aa: CASTARYSAGELFF

v_call: TRBV5-1
d_call: .
clone_size: .
j_call: TRBJ2-7
cdr3_nt: TGCGCCAGCAGGATCAGCGGCCCGATATCCTACGAGCAGTACTTC
cdr3_aa: CASRISGPISYEQYF

v_call: TRBV4-1
d_call: TRBD1
clone_size: few
j_call: TRBJ1-5
cdr3_nt: TGCGCCAGCAGCAGTTACAGGGGTAGCAATCAGCCCCAGCATTTT
cdr3_aa: CASSSYRGSNQPQHF

v_call: TRBV30
d_call: .
clone_size: .
j_call: TRBJ1-3
cdr3_nt: TGTGCCTGGAGTGTCGGGTCTGGAAACACCATATATTTT
cdr3_aa: CAWSVGSGNTIYF

v_call: TRBV28
d_call: .
clone_size: .
j_call: TRBJ2-7
cdr3_nt: TGTGCCCGCCGGACTCAGGGGGCGGGGGGGTACGAGCAGTACTTC
cdr3_aa: CARRTQGAGGYEQYF

v_call: TRBV25-1
d_call: TRBD1
clone_size: .
j_call: TRBJ2-7
cdr3_nt: TGTGCCAGCAGTGATGTGGCAGGGGGCGAATACGAGCAGTACTTC
cdr3_aa: CASSDVAGGEYEQYF

v_call: TRBV6-5
d_call: .
clone_size: .
j_call: TRBJ1-1
cdr3_nt: TGTGCCAGCAGTTACGGGACAACCAGTGAAGCTTTCTTT
cdr3_aa: CASSYGTTSEAFF